One sample yielded the 32 T cell receptor beta chains listed below, sequenced in a study of blood T cell repertoires in COVID-19 (dated by TCRdb to 2018 to 2020). Receptors were amplified or captured by the immunoSEQ multiplex PCR assay. TCRdb provides this immuneACCESS table in a form limited to in-frame rearrangements. Some clones are lacking; in checked studies, under half of them reflect an unresolved V gene, and why the rest are absent is not known. This sample lists some 8,000 clones; 84% were detected once. The ten largest clonotypes hold over 15% of the sample. Sequencing used peripheral blood. All receptors derive from a human donor with active COVID-19. The donor label of this sample is uncertain.

The rearrangement joins TRBV10-1 to TRBJ1-1, with 7 bases matching TRBD1. V trimming: 7 bases; J trimming: 0 bases; junction bases outside the gene matches: 8. This CDR3 has 15 amino acids. CDR1 and CDR2 (germline): WNHNN, SYGVQD (reference sequence). The CDR3 sequence is CASTKPGQMNTEAFF. The CDR3 bases are TGCGCCAGCACCAAACCGGGACAGATGAACACTGAAGCTTTCTTT.

The chain combines TRBV7-9 with TRBJ1-2; TRBD1 aligns across 8 bases. CDR1 SEHNR and CDR2 FQNEAQ come from the germline V gene (reference sequence). This CDR3 contains 13 residues. V lost 5 bases and J lost 6; bases outside the gene matches: 5. CDR3 residues: CASSIQGQDGYTF. As DNA, the CDR3 is TGTGCCAGCAGCATACAGGGACAGGATGGCTACACCTTC.

The chain carries TRBV19 and TRBJ2-1; D possibly corresponds to TRBD1 (5 bases). The CDR3 runs 13 residues. Germline V gene lookup returns CDR1 LNHDA and CDR2 SQIVND (reference sequence). The V end lost 5 bases, the J end lost 5 bases, and 10 bases lay between the germline ends. In nucleotides, the CDR3 is TGTGCCAGTAGTTTCCAGGGTGACAATGAGCAGTTCTTC. Translated, it gives CASSFQGDNEQFF.

The chain recombines TRBV19 with TRBJ1-1; maybe TRBD1 (5 bases). The CDR3 is 14 residues long. The germline CDR1 and CDR2 sequences are LNHDA and SQIVND (reference sequence). V dropped 3 bases and J dropped 4 bases, with 12 bases sitting between them. The CDR3 coding sequence is TGTGCCAGTAGTATTTACGGGGGAATCACTGAAGCTTTCTTT. It codes for CASSIYGGITEAFF.

The chain uses TRBV7-9 and TRBJ1-1; TRBD1 might be the D (5 bases). This CDR3 has 14 amino acids. The V and J ends lost 2 bases and 7 bases respectively, with 14 bases between them. Per germline, CDR1 SEHNR and CDR2 FQNEAQ (reference sequence). In DNA form, the CDR3 reads TGTGCCAGCAGCTTATCAGGCAGGGCGTTTGAAGCTTTCTTT. Its translation: CASSLSGRAFEAFF. The full variable domain, its missing parts supplied by reference TRBV7-9 and TRBJ1-1, is DTGVSQNPRHKITKRGQNVTFRCDPISEHNRLYWYRQTLGQGPEFLTYFQNEAQLEKSRLLSDRFSAERPKGSFSTLEIQRTEQGDSAMYLCASSLSGRAFEAFFGQGTRLTVV.

This chain links TRBV6-5 with TRBJ1-6; D remains unclear. With 0 bases removed from V and 10 bases from J, the gap between germline ends came to 13 bases. This CDR3 has 15 amino acids. CDR1 is MNHEY, CDR2 SVGAGI, per germline. The CDR3 reads CASSYSGPLGSPLHF. Here the CDR3 DNA reads TGTGCCAGCAGTTACTCGGGCCCCCTGGGCTCACCCCTCCACTTT.

The V gene is TRBV15, the J gene TRBJ2-1, with 14 nucleotides matching TRBD2. CDR3 length: 20 residues. The trim removed 1 base at V and 0 bases at J, leaving 8 bases unmatched. The germline gives CDR1 LNHNV, CDR2 YYDKDF (reference sequence). The CDR3 protein is CATSRGEGLAGGGSYNEQFF. The CDR3 DNA follows: TGTGCCACCAGCAGAGGGGAAGGACTAGCGGGAGGAGGCTCCTACAATGAGCAGTTCTTC.

For the CDR3, the DNA is TGCGCCAGCAGCTTGGAGGGGGTCAGCACAGATACGCAGTATTTT. Protein sequence: CASSLEGVSTDTQYF. The rearrangement uses TRBV5-1 and TRBJ2-3; a possible D gene is TRBD1 (6 bases). CDR1 SGHRS and CDR2 YFSETQ come from the germline V gene. The CDR3 runs 15 residues. Trimming took 0 bases from V and 0 from J, leaving 8 bases between them.

The V gene is TRBV6-5, the J gene TRBJ1-3; no firm D call. Germline V lookup: CDR1 MNHEY, CDR2 SVGAGI. Trimming took off 6 bases at V and 6 bases at J, with 15 bases between the two ends. The CDR3 length is 14 residues. This CDR3 reads CASSHREKENTIYF. The CDR3 DNA reads as TGTGCCAGCAGCCACCGGGAGAAAGAAAACACCATATATTTT.

The chain links TRBV20-1 to TRBJ2-7, with 7 nucleotides matching TRBD2. The CDR3 totals 13 residues. Germline assignment: CDR1 DFQATT and CDR2 SNEGSKA (reference sequence). V trimming: 3 bases; J trimming: 5 bases; junction bases outside the gene matches: 7. DNA of the CDR3: TGCAGTGCTAGTAGGGGAGGGCCGGACGAGCAGTACTTC. This codes for CSASRGGPDEQYF.

This rearrangement joins TRBV6-5 to TRBJ2-7; 8 bases fit TRBD2. The V gene end was trimmed by 6 bases and the J gene end by 5 bases; junction bases not matched to a gene: 12. The CDR3 is 15 residues long. The germline V gene encodes CDR1 MNHEY and CDR2 SVGAGI. CDR3 amino acids: CASRGRSGRVNEQYF. CDR3 sequence (DNA): TGTGCCAGCAGGGGTCGAAGCGGGAGAGTGAACGAGCAGTACTTC.

A single count supports this clone. The V and J genes are TRBV5-5 and TRBJ2-7; D possibly corresponds to TRBD2 (6 bases). Germline V gene sequence: CDR1 SGHKS, CDR2 YYEKEE (reference sequence). V gave up 0 bases and J gave up 1 base, with 11 bases separating them. This CDR3 region has 15 residues. The CDR3 reads CASSLGLVRSYEQYF. The CDR3 nucleotides are TGTGCCAGCAGCTTGGGACTAGTGAGGTCCTACGAGCAGTACTTC.

The chain is built from TRBV14 and TRBJ1-2; TRBD1 matches at 8 bases. The CDR3 sequence is 14 residues long. Germline CDR1 SGHDN, CDR2 FVKESK. V lost 1 base, J lost 4 bases, and 2 bases stayed unmatched. The CDR3 DNA follows: TGTGCCAGCAGCCAAGGGACAGGGCCCTATGGCTACACCTTC. Its protein product is CASSQGTGPYGYTF. Supplemented by reference TRBV14 and TRBJ1-2, the full variable domain reads EAGVTQFPSHSVIEKGQTVTLRCDPISGHDNLYWYRRVMGKEIKFLLHFVKESKQDESGMPNNRFLAERTGGTYSTLKVQPAELEDSGVYFCASSQGTGPYGYTFGSGTRLTVV.

J is TRBJ1-3 and V is TRBV7-8, with 9 bases identical to TRBD1. This CDR3 has 15 residues. The V and J ends lost 1 base and 9 bases, in that order; junction bases with no gene match: 7. Germline CDR1 and CDR2: SGHVS and FQNEAQ. Written as DNA, the CDR3 is TGTGCCAGCAGCTTAGATGGACAGGGGTACGGCACCATATATTTT. This translates into CASSLDGQGYGTIYF.

J is TRBJ1-2 and V is TRBV28; D remains ambiguous. Between the trimmed V and J ends, which lost 3 bases and 3 bases, there was a span of 17 bases. CDR1 and CDR2 (germline): MDHEN, SYDVKM. This CDR3 comprises 16 residues. The CDR3 here is CASSFPPGRGDYGYTF. The CDR3, as DNA: TGTGCCAGCAGTTTCCCCCCCGGCCGCGGGGACTATGGCTACACCTTC.

V usage is TRBV11-2 and J usage is TRBJ2-5, with 10 bases aligning to TRBD2. This CDR3 has 17 residues. Germline V gene lookup returns CDR1 SGHAT and CDR2 FQNNGV. The V gene end was trimmed by 4 bases and the J gene end by 3 bases; junction bases not matched to a gene: 11. The CDR3 here is CASSSGTLAGEEETQYF. The CDR3 bases are TGTGCCAGCAGCTCTGGAACCCTAGCGGGAGAGGAAGAGACCCAGTACTTC.

The CDR3 nucleotides are TGTGCCAGCAGCCCGAGAAGGGAGGGGAACACCGGGGAGCTGTTTTTT. Translating gives CASSPRREGNTGELFF. V gene TRBV9 combines with J gene TRBJ2-2; TRBD2 matches 7 bases. Germline V gives CDR1 SGDLS, CDR2 YYNGEE. The CDR3 has 16 residues. V lost 4 bases to trimming and J lost 1 base; unmatched junction nucleotides: 7.

The chain recombines TRBV18 with TRBJ1-1, with D possibly being TRBD1 (5 bases). With 3 bases removed from V and 11 bases from J, the gap between germline ends came to 16 bases. Germline loops: CDR1 KGHSH, CDR2 LQKENI. The CDR3 has 13 amino acids. The CDR3: CASSPQMTEAAFF. In nucleotides, the CDR3 is TGTGCCAGCTCACCTCAGATGACAGAGGCGGCTTTCTTT.

V usage is TRBV19 and J usage is TRBJ2-1; D unclear. Germline V gives CDR1 LNHDA, CDR2 SQIVND (reference sequence). Trimming took off 4 bases at V and 0 bases at J, with 10 bases between the two ends. The CDR3 loop spans 15 amino acids. CDR3 protein: CASSNYLSSYNEQFF. CDR3 DNA sequence: TGTGCCAGTAGTAACTATCTCAGCTCCTACAATGAGCAGTTCTTC.

Within the sample, this clone is medium-sized (0.01 to 0.1%). This sequence joins TRBV7-8 and TRBJ1-5; D possibly corresponds to TRBD1 (6 bases). The CDR3 length is 14 residues. Germline CDR1 reads SGHVS; CDR2 reads FQNEAQ. V shed 3 bases and J shed 7 bases, with 13 bases lying between them. The CDR3 loop reads CASSFDRTRQPQHF. CDR3 DNA sequence: TGTGCCAGCAGCTTCGACAGGACAAGGCAGCCCCAGCATTTT.

This clone appeared once. The rearrangement joins TRBV6-5 to TRBJ2-7; TRBD1 matches 9 bases. Germline CDR1 is MNHEY and CDR2 is SVGAGI. CDR3 length: 11 residues. V lost 6 bases, J lost 12 bases, and 6 bases stayed unmatched. The chain's CDR3 is CASSYRDRVYF. The CDR3, as DNA: TGTGCCAGCAGCTACAGGGACAGGGTGTACTTC.

The chain combines TRBV20-1 with TRBJ2-7; 11 nucleotides align to TRBD2. Germline trimming cut 3 bases from V and 3 bases from J; bases unmatched to any gene: 7. From germline, CDR1 is DFQATT and CDR2 SNEGSKA (reference sequence). The CDR3 sequence is 15 residues long. DNA of the CDR3: TGCAGTGCTAGTTCTACTAGCGGGAGTTACTACGAGCAGTACTTC. It encodes CSASSTSGSYYEQYF.

This chain's CDR3 is CASSPGTSLYEQYF. The CDR3 DNA sequence: TGTGCCAGCAGCCCCGGGACTAGCCTCTACGAGCAGTACTTC. The chain employs TRBV7-2 and TRBJ2-7; 9 nucleotides line up with TRBD2. Trimming removed 5 bases from V and 3 bases from J; junction bases left unmatched: 5. Per the germline V gene, CDR1 is SGHTA and CDR2 is FQGNSA. This CDR3 has 14 amino acids.

V gene TRBV18 combines with J gene TRBJ1-5, with 7 positions matching TRBD1. This CDR3 has 13 amino acids. V was clipped by 6 bases and J by 7 bases; unmatched bases: 6. Germline lookup yields CDR1 KGHSH and CDR2 LQKENI. The CDR3 protein is CASSLDRDQPQHF. The CDR3 DNA follows: TGTGCCAGCTCCCTAGACAGGGACCAGCCCCAGCATTTT.

This rearrangement joins TRBV25-1 to TRBJ1-4; D may be TRBD1 (5 bases). This CDR3 is built from 18 residues. Germline V gives CDR1 MGHDK, CDR2 SYGVNS. V lost 5 bases and J 4 bases, leaving 23 bases between the germline ends. CDR3 sequence reads: CASSNSRRQGSVNEKLFF. The CDR3 nucleotides are TGTGCCAGCAGTAACTCACGACGGCAGGGCAGTGTTAATGAAAAACTGTTTTTT.

This chain links TRBV21-1 with TRBJ1-2. TRBV21-1 is tagged as a pseudogene. The CDR3 is 13 residues long. The CDR3 coding sequence is TGTGCCAGCAGCCAATCACGGGGCTATGGCTACACCTTC. Protein: CASSQSRGYGYTF.

The rearrangement uses TRBV6-4 and TRBJ2-1, with TRBD2 matching 7 bases. This CDR3 comprises 14 residues. Trimming removed 3 bases from V and 6 bases from J; junction bases left unmatched: 5. Germline V CDR1 and CDR2: MRHNA, SNTAGT. The CDR3 DNA reads as TGTGCCAGCAGTGAGGCTAGCGGCGGCAATGAGCAGTTCTTC. Translation: CASSEASGGNEQFF.

CDR3 DNA: TGTGCCAGCATCCCCGACACGAACACTGAAGCTTTCTTT. Translating gives CASIPDTNTEAFF. V and J are TRBV2 and TRBJ1-1, with D unresolved. V lost 7 bases and J lost 1, with 10 bases in between. The germline CDR1 and CDR2 sequences are SNHLY and FYNNEI. The length of the CDR3 is 13 residues.

V and J are TRBV6-5 and TRBJ1-5; D might be TRBD1 (6 bases). This CDR3 contains 14 residues. Trimming shortened V by 6 bases and J by 4 bases, and 13 bases separated the two germline ends. Per germline, CDR1 MNHEY and CDR2 SVGAGI. The CDR3 sequence: CASSRTGINQPQHF. CDR3 bases: TGTGCCAGCAGCCGCACAGGGATTAATCAGCCCCAGCATTTT.

Relative to its sample, this clone is medium-sized. The same CDR3 can be traced to other DNA sequences in this sample. The rearrangement uses TRBV7-3 and TRBJ2-1; D may be TRBD1 (5 bases). The V end lost 2 bases, the J end lost 6 bases, and 8 bases lay between the germline ends. The CDR3 length is 13 residues. Germline CDR1 SGHTA, CDR2 FQGTGA. DNA for the CDR3: TGTGCCAGCAGCTTATCAGGGTCCAATGAGCAGTTCTTC. Its translation is CASSLSGSNEQFF. The whole variable domain, remainder taken from reference TRBV7-3 and TRBJ2-1, is GAGVSQTPSNKVTEKGKYVELRCDPISGHTALYWYRQSLGQGPEFLIYFQGTGAADDSGLPNDRFFAVRPEGSVSTLKIQRTERGDSAVYLCASSLSGSNEQFFGPGTRLTVL.

The chain couples TRBV6-2 or TRBV6-3 to TRBJ1-2, with D maybe TRBD1 (5 bases). Germline values: CDR1 MNHEY, CDR2 SVGEGT. V shed 4 bases and J shed 5 bases, with 14 bases lying between them. The CDR3 consists of 14 residues. CDR3 sequence reads: CASSSAGQAYGYTF. DNA for the CDR3: TGTGCCAGCAGTTCCGCCGGACAAGCTTATGGCTACACCTTC.

This chain links TRBV12-5 with TRBJ1-3, with 10 bases that match TRBD1. The germline gives CDR1 LGHNT, CDR2 FRNRAP. J gave up 6 bases and V 6 bases, and 5 bases lay outside the gene matches. This CDR3 region has 14 residues. The CDR3 protein is CASGLTGGKNTIYF. DNA of the CDR3: TGTGCTAGTGGCCTGACAGGGGGCAAAAACACCATATATTTT.